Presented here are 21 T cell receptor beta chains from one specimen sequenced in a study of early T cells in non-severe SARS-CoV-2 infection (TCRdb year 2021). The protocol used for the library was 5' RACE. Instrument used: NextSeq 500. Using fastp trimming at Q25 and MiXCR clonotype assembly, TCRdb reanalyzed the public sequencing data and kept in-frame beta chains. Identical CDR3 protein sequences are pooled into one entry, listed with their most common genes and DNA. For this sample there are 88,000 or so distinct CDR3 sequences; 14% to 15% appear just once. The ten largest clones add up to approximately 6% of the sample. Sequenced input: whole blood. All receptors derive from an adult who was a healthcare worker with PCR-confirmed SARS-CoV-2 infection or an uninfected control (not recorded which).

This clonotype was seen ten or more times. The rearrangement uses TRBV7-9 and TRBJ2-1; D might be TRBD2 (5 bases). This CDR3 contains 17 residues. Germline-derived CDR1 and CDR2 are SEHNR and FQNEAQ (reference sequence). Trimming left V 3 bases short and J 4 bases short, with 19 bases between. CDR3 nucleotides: TGTGCCAGCAGCTTCACCCTTTCGCCGGGGAGATACAATGAGCAGTTCTTC. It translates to CASSFTLSPGRYNEQFF.

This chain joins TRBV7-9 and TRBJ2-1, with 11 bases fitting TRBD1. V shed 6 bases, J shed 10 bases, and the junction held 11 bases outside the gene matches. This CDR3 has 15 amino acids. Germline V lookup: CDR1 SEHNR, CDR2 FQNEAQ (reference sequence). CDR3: CASSSPGQGVLEQFF. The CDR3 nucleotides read TGTGCCAGCAGTTCTCCGGGACAGGGGGTTCTGGAGCAGTTCTTC. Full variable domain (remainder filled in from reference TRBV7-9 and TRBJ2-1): DTGVSQNPRHKITKRGQNVTFRCDPISEHNRLYWYRQTLGQGPEFLTYFQNEAQLEKSRLLSDRFSAERPKGSFSTLEIQRTEQGDSAMYLCASSSPGQGVLEQFFGPGTRLTVL.

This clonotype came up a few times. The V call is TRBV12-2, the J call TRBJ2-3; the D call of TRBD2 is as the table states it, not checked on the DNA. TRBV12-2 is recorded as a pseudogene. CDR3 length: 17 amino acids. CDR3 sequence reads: CASRLGEGDMNKDTQYF. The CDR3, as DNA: TGTGCAAGTCGCTTAGGGGAGGGGGACATGAACAAAGATACGCAGTATTTT.

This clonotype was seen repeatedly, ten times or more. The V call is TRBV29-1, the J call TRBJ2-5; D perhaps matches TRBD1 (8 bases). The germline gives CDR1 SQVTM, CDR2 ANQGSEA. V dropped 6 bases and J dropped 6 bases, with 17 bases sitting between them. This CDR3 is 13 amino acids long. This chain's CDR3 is CSVGQGGGKTQYF. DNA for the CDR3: TGCAGCGTAGGACAGGGAGGGGGGAAGACCCAGTACTTC.

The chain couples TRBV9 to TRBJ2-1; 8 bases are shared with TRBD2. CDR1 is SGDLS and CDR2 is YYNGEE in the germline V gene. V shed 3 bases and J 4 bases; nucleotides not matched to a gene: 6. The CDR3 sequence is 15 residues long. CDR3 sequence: CASSESGGMYNEQFF. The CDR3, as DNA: TGTGCCAGCAGCGAATCGGGAGGGATGTACAATGAGCAGTTCTTC.

CDR3 DNA: TGTGCCAGCAGCTCGATAAAGGGAGCCGTGAACACCGGGGAGCTGTTTTTT. This gives the protein CASSSIKGAVNTGELFF. V usage is TRBV5-6 and J usage is TRBJ2-2; tentative D call: TRBD2 (5 bases). V gave up 3 bases and J gave up 1 base, with 16 bases separating them. CDR3 length: 17 amino acids. CDR1 and CDR2 (germline): SGHDT, YYEEEE. Full variable domain (missing parts from reference TRBV5-6 and TRBJ2-2): DAGVTQSPTHLIKTRGQQVTLRCSPKSGHDTVSWYQQALGQGPQFIFQYYEEEERQRGNFPDRFSGHQFPNYSSELNVNALLLGDSALYLCASSSIKGAVNTGELFFGEGSRLTVL.

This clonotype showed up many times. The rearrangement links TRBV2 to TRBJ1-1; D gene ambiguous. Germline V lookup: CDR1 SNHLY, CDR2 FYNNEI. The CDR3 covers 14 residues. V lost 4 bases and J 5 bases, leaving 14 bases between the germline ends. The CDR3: CASSGTGLITEAFF. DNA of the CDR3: TGTGCCAGCAGTGGCACGGGTTTGATAACTGAAGCTTTCTTT. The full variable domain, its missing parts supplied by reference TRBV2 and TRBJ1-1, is EPEVTQTPSHQVTQMGQEVILRCVPISNHLYFYWYRQILGQKVEFLVSFYNNEISEKSEIFDDQFSVERPDGSNFTLKIRSTKLEDSAMYFCASSGTGLITEAFFGQGTRLTVV.

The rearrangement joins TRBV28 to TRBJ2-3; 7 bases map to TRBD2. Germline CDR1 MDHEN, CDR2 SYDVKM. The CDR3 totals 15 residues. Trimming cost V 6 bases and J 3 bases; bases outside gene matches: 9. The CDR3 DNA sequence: TGTGCCAGCAGCGGGCAGGCGGGAGTTACAGATACGCAGTATTTT. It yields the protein CASSGQAGVTDTQYF.

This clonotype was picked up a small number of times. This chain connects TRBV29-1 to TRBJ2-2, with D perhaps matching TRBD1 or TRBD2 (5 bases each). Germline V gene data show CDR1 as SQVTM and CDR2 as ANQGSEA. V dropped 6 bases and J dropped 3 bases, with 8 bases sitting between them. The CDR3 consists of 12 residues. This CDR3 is CSVRGYTGELFF. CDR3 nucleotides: TGCAGCGTGAGGGGATACACCGGGGAGCTGTTTTTT.

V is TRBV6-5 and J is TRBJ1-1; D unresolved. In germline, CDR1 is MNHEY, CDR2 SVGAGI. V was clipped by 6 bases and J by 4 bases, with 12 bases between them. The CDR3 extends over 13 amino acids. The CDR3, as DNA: TGTGCCAGCAGCAGGCAAGTTGGCACTGAAGCTTTCTTT. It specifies CASSRQVGTEAFF.

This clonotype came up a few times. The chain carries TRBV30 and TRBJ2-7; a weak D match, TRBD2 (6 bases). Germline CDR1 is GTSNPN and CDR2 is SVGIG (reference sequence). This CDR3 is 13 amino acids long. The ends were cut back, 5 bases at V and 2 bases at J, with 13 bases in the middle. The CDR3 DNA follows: TGTGCCTGGGGGCGGGACCAAACCTACGAGCAGTACTTC. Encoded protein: CAWGRDQTYEQYF. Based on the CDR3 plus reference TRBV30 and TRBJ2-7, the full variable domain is SQTIHQWPATLVQPVGSPLSLECTVEGTSNPNLYWYRQAAGRGLQLLFYSVGIGQISSEVPQNLSASRPQDRQFILSSKKLLLSDSGFYLCAWGRDQTYEQYFGPGTRLTVT.

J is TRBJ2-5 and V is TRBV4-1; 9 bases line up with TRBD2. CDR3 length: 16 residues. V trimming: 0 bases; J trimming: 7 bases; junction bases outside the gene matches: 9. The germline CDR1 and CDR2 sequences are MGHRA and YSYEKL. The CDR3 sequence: CASSQELAGALGTQYF. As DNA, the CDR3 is TGCGCCAGCAGCCAAGAGTTAGCGGGAGCCTTGGGGACCCAGTACTTC.

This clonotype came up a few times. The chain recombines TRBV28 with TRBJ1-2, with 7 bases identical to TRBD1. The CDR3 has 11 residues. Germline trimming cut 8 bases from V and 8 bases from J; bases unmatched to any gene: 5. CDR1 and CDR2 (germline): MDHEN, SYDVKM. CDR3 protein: CASGTADGYTF. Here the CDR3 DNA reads TGTGCCAGCGGGACAGCGGACGGCTACACCTTC.

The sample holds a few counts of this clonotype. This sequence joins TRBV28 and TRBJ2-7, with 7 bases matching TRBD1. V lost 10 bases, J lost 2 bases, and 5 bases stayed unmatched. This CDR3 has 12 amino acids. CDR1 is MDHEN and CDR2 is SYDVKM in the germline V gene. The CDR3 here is CATWDRPYEQYF. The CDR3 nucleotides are TGTGCCACCTGGGACAGACCCTACGAGCAGTACTTC.

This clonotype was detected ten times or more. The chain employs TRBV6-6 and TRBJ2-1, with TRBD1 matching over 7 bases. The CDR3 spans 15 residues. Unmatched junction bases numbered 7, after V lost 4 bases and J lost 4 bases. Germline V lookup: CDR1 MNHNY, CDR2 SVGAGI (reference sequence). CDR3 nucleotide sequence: TGTGCCAGCAGTTTAAACAGGGGTGCATACAATGAGCAGTTCTTC. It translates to CASSLNRGAYNEQFF.

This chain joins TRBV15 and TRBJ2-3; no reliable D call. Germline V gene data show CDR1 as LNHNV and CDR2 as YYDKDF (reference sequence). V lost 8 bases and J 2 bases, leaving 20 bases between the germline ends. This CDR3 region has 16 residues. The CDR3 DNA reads TGTGCCACCGCTCAAACTGGGCCCTGGCTCACAGATACGCAGTATTTT. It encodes CATAQTGPWLTDTQYF. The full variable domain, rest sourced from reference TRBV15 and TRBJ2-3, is DAMVIQNPRYQVTQFGKPVTLSCSQTLNHNVMYWYQQKSSQAPKLLFHYYDKDFNNEADTPDNFQSRRPNTSFCFLDIRSPGLGDTAMYLCATAQTGPWLTDTQYFGPGTRLTVL.

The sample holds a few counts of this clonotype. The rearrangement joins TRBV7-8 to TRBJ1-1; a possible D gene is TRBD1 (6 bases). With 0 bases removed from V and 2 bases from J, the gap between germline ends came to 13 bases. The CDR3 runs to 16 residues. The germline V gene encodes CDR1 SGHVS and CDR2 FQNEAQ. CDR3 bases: TGTGCCAGCAGCTTAGCCGTTGGGGGGCCCAACACTGAAGCTTTCTTT. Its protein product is CASSLAVGGPNTEAFF.

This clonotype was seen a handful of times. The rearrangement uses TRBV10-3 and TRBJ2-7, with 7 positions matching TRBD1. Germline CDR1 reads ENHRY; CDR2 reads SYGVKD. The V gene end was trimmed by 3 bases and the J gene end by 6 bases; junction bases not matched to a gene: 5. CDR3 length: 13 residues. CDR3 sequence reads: CAISDPNRGEQYF. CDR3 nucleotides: TGTGCCATCAGTGACCCCAACAGGGGCGAGCAGTACTTC.

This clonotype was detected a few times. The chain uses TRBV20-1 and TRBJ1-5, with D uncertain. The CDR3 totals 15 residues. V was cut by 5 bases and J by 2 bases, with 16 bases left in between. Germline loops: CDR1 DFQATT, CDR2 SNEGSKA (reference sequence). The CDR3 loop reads CSARALDWGNQPQHF. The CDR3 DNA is TGCAGTGCTCGCGCCCTCGATTGGGGCAATCAGCCCCAGCATTTT.

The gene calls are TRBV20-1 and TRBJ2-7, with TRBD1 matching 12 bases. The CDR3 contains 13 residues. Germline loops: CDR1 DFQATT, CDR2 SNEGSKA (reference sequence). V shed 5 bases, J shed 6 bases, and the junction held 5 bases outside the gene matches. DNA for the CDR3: TGCAGTGCTTCCCGGGACAGGGGGCTCGAGCAGTACTTC. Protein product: CSASRDRGLEQYF.

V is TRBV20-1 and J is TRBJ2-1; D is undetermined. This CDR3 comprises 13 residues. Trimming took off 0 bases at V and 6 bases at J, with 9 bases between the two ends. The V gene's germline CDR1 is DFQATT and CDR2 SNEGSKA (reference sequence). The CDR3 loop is CSARDLNGNEQFF. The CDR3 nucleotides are TGCAGTGCTAGAGATCTCAACGGCAATGAGCAGTTCTTC.